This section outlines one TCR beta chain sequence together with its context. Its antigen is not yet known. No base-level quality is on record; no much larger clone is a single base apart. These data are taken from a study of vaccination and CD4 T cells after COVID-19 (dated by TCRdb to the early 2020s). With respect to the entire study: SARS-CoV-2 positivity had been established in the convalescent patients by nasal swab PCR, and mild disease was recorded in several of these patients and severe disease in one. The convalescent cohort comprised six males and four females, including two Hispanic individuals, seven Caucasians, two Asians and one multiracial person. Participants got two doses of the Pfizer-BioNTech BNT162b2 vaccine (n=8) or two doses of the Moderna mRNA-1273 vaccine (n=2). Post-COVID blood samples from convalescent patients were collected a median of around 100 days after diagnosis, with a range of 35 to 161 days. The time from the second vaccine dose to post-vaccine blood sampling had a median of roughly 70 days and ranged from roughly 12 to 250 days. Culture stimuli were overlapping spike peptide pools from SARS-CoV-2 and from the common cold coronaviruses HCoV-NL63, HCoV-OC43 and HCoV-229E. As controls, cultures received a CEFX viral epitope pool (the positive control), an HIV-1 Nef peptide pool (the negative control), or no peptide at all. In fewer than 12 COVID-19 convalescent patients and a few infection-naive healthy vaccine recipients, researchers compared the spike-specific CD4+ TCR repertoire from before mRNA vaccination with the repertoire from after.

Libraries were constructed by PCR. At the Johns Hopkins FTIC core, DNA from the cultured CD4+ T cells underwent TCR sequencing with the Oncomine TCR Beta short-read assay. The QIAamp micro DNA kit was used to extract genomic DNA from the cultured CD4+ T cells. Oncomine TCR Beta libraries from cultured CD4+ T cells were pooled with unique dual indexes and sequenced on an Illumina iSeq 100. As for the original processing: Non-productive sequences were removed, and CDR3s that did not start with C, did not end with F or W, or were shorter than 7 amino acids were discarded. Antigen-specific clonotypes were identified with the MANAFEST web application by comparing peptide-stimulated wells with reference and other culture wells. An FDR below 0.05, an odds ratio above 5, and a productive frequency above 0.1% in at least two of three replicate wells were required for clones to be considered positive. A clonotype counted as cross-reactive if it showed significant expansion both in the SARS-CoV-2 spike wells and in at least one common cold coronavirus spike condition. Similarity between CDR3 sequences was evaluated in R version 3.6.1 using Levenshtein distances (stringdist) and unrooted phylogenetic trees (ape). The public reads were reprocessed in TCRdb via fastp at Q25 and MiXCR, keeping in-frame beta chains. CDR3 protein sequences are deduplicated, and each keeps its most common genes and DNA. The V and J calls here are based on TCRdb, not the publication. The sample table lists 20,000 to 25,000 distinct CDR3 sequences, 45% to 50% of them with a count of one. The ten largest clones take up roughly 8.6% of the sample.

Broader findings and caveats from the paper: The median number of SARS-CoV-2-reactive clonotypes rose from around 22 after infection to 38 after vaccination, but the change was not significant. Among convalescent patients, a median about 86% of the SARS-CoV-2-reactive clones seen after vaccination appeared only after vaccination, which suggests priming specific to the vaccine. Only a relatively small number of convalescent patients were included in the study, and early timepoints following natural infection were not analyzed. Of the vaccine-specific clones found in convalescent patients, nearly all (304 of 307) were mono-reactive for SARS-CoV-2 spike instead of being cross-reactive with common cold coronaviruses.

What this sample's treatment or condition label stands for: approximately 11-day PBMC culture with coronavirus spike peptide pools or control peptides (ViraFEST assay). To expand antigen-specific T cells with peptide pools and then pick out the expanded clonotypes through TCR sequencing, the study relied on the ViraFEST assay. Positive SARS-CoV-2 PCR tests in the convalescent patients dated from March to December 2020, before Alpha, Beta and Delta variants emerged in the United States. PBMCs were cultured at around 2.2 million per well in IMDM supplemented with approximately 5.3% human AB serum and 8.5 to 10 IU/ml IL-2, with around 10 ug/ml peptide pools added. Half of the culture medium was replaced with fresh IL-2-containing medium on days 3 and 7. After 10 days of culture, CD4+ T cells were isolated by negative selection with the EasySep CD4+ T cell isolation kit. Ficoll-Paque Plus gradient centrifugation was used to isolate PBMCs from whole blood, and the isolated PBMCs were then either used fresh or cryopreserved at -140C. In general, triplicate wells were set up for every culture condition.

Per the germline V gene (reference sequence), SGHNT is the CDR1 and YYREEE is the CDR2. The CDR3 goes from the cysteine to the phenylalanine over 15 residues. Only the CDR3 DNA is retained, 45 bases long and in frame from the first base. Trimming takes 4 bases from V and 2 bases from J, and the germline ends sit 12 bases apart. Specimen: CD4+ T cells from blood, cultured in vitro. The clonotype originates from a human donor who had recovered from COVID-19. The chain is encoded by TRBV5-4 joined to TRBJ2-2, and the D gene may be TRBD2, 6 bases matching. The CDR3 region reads CASSMPGTNTGELFF. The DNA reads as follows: TGTGCCAGCAGCATGCCCGGGACTAACACCGGGGAGCTGTTTTTT.